Listed below are T cell receptor beta chains from one sample, sequenced in a study of blood T cell repertoires in COVID-19. Method: immunoSEQ multiplex PCR; TCRdb's copy keeps in-frame clones and lacks some. The sample records approximately 54,000 clones, 75% to 85% being singletons. Sample: peripheral blood. The receptors were gathered from a human donor in a cohort sampled during active COVID-19. Each CDR3 is given with its conserved first and last residue. The order of the fields is D gene, CDR3 length, V gene, J gene, clone size, CDR3 protein, CDR3 DNA. A D gene is named only where the DNA matches it firmly. Part of the rows lack a size; the others show once, few, many or a class for expanded clones.

TRBD1	15	TRBV19	TRBJ2-1	once	CASSIMGQGSNEQFF	TGTGCCAGTAGTATAATGGGACAGGGGAGTAATGAGCAGTTCTTC
TRBD1	15	TRBV11-3	TRBJ1-2	-	CASSLSTGGAGGYTF	TGTGCCAGCAGCTTATCAACAGGGGGCGCGGGTGGCTACACCTTC
-	15	TRBV5-1	TRBJ2-1	-	CASSSTGMVDNEQFF	TGCGCCAGCAGCTCCACAGGGATGGTGGACAATGAGCAGTTCTTC
-	17	TRBV29-1	TRBJ2-1	-	CSVSRRAYRGFYNEQFF	TGCAGCGTGTCTCGCCGGGCGTACCGGGGGTTCTACAATGAGCAGTTCTTC
TRBD1	14	TRBV2	TRBJ1-1	-	CASRRTGGGTEAFF	TGTGCCAGCAGAAGGACAGGGGGGGGCACTGAAGCTTTCTTT
TRBD2	16	TRBV7-6	TRBJ2-2	-	CASSPVLAGVGGELFF	TGTGCCAGCAGCCCGGTCTTAGCGGGAGTCGGCGGGGAGCTGTTTTTT
-	14	TRBV7-2	TRBJ1-2	once	CASSRDKANYGYTF	TGTGCCAGCAGCCGGGACAAAGCTAACTATGGCTACACCTTC
-	13	TRBV5-5	TRBJ2-1	once	CASSLGGYNEQFF	TGTGCCAGCAGCTTGGGCGGATACAATGAGCAGTTCTTC
TRBD1	15	TRBV7-8	TRBJ1-3	-	CASSEGQHSGNTIYF	TGTGCCAGCAGCGAGGGACAGCACTCTGGAAACACCATATATTTT
-	15	TRBV11-1	TRBJ1-2	-	CASSPPGGANYGYTF	TGTGCCAGCAGCCCCCCGGGGGGTGCTAACTATGGCTACACCTTC
TRBD2	14	TRBV28	TRBJ2-3	-	CASSFLSGRDTQYF	TGTGCCAGCAGTTTTCTTAGCGGGAGAGATACGCAGTATTTT
TRBD1	16	TRBV27	TRBJ1-2	-	CASSPRGPPEHYGYTF	TGTGCCAGCAGCCCTAGGGGGCCCCCAGAACACTATGGCTACACCTTC
-	15	TRBV15	TRBJ2-1	-	CATSRGQSSYNEQFF	TGTGCCACCAGCAGGGGACAAAGCTCCTACAATGAGCAGTTCTTC
TRBD2	14	TRBV4-3	TRBJ2-1	-	CASSQEGGDNEQFF	TGCGCCAGCAGCCAAGAGGGAGGGGACAATGAGCAGTTCTTC
-	13	TRBV11-3	TRBJ1-5	-	CASSLGPNQPQHF	TGTGCCAGCAGCTTAGGGCCCAATCAGCCCCAGCATTTT
-	12	TRBV20-1	TRBJ2-5	-	CSASSRSETQYF	TGCAGTGCTAGTTCTCGAAGCGAGACCCAGTACTTC
-	13	TRBV9	TRBJ2-3	-	CASCRLSTDTQYF	TGTGCCAGCTGCCGACTTAGCACAGATACGCAGTATTTT
-	13	TRBV7-2	TRBJ1-2	-	CASSLDGDYGYTF	TGTGCCAGCAGCTTAGACGGGGACTATGGCTACACCTTC
TRBD2	15	TRBV2	TRBJ2-3	-	CASSQLAGGSDTQYF	TGTGCCAGCAGTCAACTAGCGGGAGGTTCAGATACGCAGTATTTT
-	13	TRBV19	TRBJ1-2	few	CASSKSQGSGYTF	TGTGCCAGTAGTAAGAGCCAGGGTTCGGGCTACACCTTC
-	15	TRBV4-1	TRBJ1-2	-	CASRTPGGQDYGYTF	TGCGCCAGCAGGACCCCCGGGGGGCAGGACTATGGCTACACCTTC
-	11	TRBV27	TRBJ2-7	-	CASSSGYEQYF	TGTGCCAGCAGTTCCGGGTACGAGCAGTACTTC
-	14	TRBV5-4	TRBJ1-3	few	CASSSRDSGNTIYF	TGTGCCAGCAGTTCTAGAGACTCTGGAAACACCATATATTTT
-	15	TRBV6-1	TRBJ1-1	-	CASSEGVEAAGPAFF	TGTGCCAGCAGTGAAGGGGTTGAGGCCGCGGGGCCAGCTTTCTTT
TRBD1	14	TRBV2	TRBJ1-1	-	CASTGQLLNTEAFF	TGTGCCAGCACGGGACAGCTATTGAACACTGAAGCTTTCTTT
-	13	TRBV18	TRBJ2-2	few	CASSPLNRGELFF	TGTGCCAGCTCACCTTTGAACAGGGGGGAGCTGTTTTTT